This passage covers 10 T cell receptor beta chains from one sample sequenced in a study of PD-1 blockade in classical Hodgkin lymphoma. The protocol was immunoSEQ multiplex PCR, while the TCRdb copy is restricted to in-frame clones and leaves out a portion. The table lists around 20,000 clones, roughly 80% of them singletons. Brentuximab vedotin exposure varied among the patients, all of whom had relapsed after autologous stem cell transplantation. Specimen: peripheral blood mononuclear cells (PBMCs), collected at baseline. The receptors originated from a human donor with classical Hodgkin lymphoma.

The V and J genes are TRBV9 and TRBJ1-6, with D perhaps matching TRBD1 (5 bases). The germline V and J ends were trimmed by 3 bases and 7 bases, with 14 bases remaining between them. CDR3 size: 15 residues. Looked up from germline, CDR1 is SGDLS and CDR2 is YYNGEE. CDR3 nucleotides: TGTGCCAGCAGCGCAACGCAGGGAGGGAATTCACCCCTCCACTTT. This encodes CASSATQGGNSPLHF.

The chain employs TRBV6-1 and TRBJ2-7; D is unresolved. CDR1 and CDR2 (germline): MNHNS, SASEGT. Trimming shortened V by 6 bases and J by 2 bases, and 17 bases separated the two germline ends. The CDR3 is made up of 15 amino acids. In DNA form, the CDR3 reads TGTGCCAGCAGCGCAAAGGACCTCCAGGCCTACGAGCAGTACTTC. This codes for CASSAKDLQAYEQYF.

Written as DNA, the CDR3 is TGTGCCAGCAGTTTCTTACCCAGGGGAGAGACCCAGTACTTC. It codes for CASSFLPRGETQYF. The chain employs TRBV28 and TRBJ2-5; perhaps TRBD1 as D (6 bases). The CDR3 runs 14 residues. The germline V and J ends were trimmed by 3 bases and 4 bases, with 12 bases remaining between them. Germline assignment: CDR1 MDHEN and CDR2 SYDVKM.

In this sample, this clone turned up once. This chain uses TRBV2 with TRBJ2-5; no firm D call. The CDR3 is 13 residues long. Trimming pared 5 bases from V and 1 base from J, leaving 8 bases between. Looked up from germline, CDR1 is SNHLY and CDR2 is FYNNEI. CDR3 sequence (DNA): TGTGCCAGCAGTTACTGGAGCCAAGAGACCCAGTACTTC. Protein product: CASSYWSQETQYF.

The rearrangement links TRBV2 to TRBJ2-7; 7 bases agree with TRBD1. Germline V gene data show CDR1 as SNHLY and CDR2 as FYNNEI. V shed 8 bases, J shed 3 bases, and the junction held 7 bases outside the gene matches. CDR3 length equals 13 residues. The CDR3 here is CASGPGQNYEQYF. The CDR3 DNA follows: TGTGCCAGCGGCCCGGGACAGAACTACGAGCAGTACTTC.

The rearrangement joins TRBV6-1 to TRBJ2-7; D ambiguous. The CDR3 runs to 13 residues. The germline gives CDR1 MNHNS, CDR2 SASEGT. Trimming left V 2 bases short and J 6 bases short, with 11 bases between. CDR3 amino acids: CASSESEYSEQYF. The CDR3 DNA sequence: TGTGCCAGCAGTGAATCCGAGTATTCCGAGCAGTACTTC.

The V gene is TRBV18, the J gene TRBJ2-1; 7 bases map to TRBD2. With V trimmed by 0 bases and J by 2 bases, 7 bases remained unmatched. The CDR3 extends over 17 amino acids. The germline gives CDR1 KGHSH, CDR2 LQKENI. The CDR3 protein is CASSPPGSGGTYNEQFF. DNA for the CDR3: TGTGCCAGCTCACCACCGGGATCGGGGGGTACCTACAATGAGCAGTTCTTC. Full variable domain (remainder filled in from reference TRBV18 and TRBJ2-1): NAGVMQNPRHLVRRRGQEARLRCSPMKGHSHVYWYRQLPEEGLKFMVYLQKENIIDESGMPKERFSAEFPKEGPSILRIQQVVRGDSAAYFCASSPPGSGGTYNEQFFGPGTRLTVL.

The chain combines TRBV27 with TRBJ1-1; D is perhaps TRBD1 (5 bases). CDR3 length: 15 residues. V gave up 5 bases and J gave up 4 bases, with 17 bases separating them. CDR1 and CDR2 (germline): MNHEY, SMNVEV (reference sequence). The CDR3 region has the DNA TGTGCCAGCAGTCCCCTCAAAGGGGCCGGCACTGAAGCTTTCTTT. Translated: CASSPLKGAGTEAFF.

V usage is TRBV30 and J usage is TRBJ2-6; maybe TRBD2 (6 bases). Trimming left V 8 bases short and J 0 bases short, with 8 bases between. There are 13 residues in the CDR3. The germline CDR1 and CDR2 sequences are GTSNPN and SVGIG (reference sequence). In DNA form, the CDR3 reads TGTGCCGGAGGGATCTCTGGGGCCAACGTCCTGACTTTC. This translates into CAGGISGANVLTF.

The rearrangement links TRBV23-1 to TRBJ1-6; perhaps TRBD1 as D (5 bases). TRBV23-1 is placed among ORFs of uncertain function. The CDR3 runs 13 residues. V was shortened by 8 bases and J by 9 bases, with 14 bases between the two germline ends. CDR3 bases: TGCGCCAGCCCGACAGACCGGGGTTCACCCCTCCACTTT. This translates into CASPTDRGSPLHF.